This record covers a single T cell receptor beta chain. The source of the sample is a study of blood T cell repertoires in COVID-19. Background on the study: COVID-19 samples from acute and convalescent phases originated in the United States, Italy and Spain. In each case, the material was cDNA or gDNA derived from T cells, B-cell-depleted T cells, or PBMCs.

Under the authors' procedure: Reference gene primer amplification yielded estimated nucleated cell counts. Produced via immunoSEQ multiplex PCR; TCRdb's table is partial and in-frame only. V and J calls and clone size are as listed in that table; D and trimming were resolved from the DNA. The table has 50,000 to 65,000 clones, 86% seen once. This CDR3 comprises 16 residues. The sequence came from a man aged 50-60 years with active COVID-19. The chain is built from TRBV1 and TRBJ2-3; the table's D call, TRBD2, was not checked against the DNA. TRBV1 is a pseudogene. Material: peripheral blood. In DNA, the CDR3 is TGCACCAGCAGCCCACCACCTAGCGGGGCCTCAGATACGCAGTATTTT. This sequence encodes CTSSPPPSGASDTQYF.